This T cell receptor (beta chain) emerged from a study of T cell changes during pregnancy in multiple sclerosis. TCRdb's table, derived via immunoSEQ multiplex PCR, lists solely in-frame clones and lacks some. The table includes 34,000 or so clones, 75% to 95% detected once. The CDR3 sequence is 17 residues long. V shed 0 bases, J shed 4 bases, and the junction held 11 bases outside the gene matches. The germline V gene encodes CDR1 MGHRA and CDR2 YSYEKL. The starting material was CD8+ T cells from peripheral blood mononuclear cells, obtained before pregnancy. The chain is built from TRBV4-1 and TRBJ1-2, with 7 nucleotides matching TRBD1. The source of this sequence is a female donor with multiple sclerosis, enrolled in a pregnancy study. The CDR3 nucleotides read TGCGCCAGCAGCCAAGATAGTAAAATGGACAGGAGCTATGGCTACACCTTC. Translated, it gives CASSQDSKMDRSYGYTF.